This TCR beta chain is from a study of OX40 agonist ivuxolimab in advanced cancers. Background on the study: An agonistic human IgG2 monoclonal antibody against OX40 (CD134) was given. Prior therapy, whether anti-PD-1, anti-PD-L1 or anti-CTLA-4, was allowed, and less than 45% had some.

Sequencing was performed with immunoSEQ multiplex PCR; in TCRdb, only in-frame clones are kept and a portion is missing. Of about 49,000 clones listed, roughly 79% are singletons. The germline V gene encodes CDR1 SGHRS and CDR2 YFSETQ. Trimming stripped 0 bases from V and 4 bases from J, with 14 bases between. The CDR3 covers 16 residues. The chain has TRBV5-1 and TRBJ2-1; weak D call: TRBD1 (6 bases). The sample here was CD4+ or CD8+ T cells sorted from blood, taken in a trial of the OX40 agonist ivuxolimab. The TCR was taken from an adult with an advanced solid tumor such as melanoma, head and neck, liver or kidney cancer. The CDR3 nucleotides read TGCGCCAGCAGCTTGGGGGGACAAGTGTGGTACAATGAGCAGTTCTTC. Translated, it gives CASSLGGQVWYNEQFF.